The sequence of this T cell receptor beta chain was determined in a study of early T cells in non-severe SARS-CoV-2 infection. As for the study in general: The input, bulk RNA from unsorted whole blood, was sequenced, and chains were unpaired. Whole-study results and caveats: Anti-spike CD8 specificities were favored by VDJdb matching, whose results missed private and CD4 specificities.

The protocol attached unique molecular identifiers to individual cDNA molecules. MiXCR, run by TCRdb on the 5' RACE reads, gives a single entry per CDR3 protein. The sample shows around 80,000 distinct CDR3 sequences, around 11% of them seen only once. This clonotype appeared many times. Its antigen is undetermined. This TCR derives from an adult who was a healthcare worker with PCR-confirmed SARS-CoV-2 infection or an uninfected control (not recorded which). The sequences come from whole blood, collected at baseline.

CDR3: CSAREGGLGLLNNEQFF. DNA for the CDR3: TGCAGTGCTAGGGAGGGTGGCTTGGGACTCCTAAACAATGAGCAGTTCTTC. The V gene is TRBV20-1, the J gene TRBJ2-1; D possibly corresponds to TRBD2 (6 bases). CDR1 and CDR2 from the germline V gene are DFQATT and SNEGSKA (reference sequence). Between the trimmed V and J ends, which lost 3 bases and 5 bases, there was a span of 23 bases. This CDR3 has 17 residues.